This section outlines one T cell receptor beta chain sequence together with its context. Measured with immunoSEQ multiplex PCR; TCRdb has only the in-frame clones, and not every one. The table includes 50,000 to 70,000 clones, about 96% detected once. The data originate from a study of control samples from healthy donors and cancer patients. V lost 1 base, J lost 4 bases, and 10 bases lay in between. The CDR3 is made up of 13 amino acids. Per germline, CDR1 SQVTM and CDR2 ANQGSEA. This TCR came from a woman aged 18-30 years in good health. The V gene is TRBV29-1, the J gene TRBJ1-2, with D possibly matching TRBD1 (6 bases). The sequencing input was blood. For the CDR3, the DNA is TGCAGCGTTGAAGCCGGACAGCTCTATGGCTACACCTTC. Its translation is CSVEAGQLYGYTF.